Listed below are T cell receptor beta chains from one sample, sequenced in a study of cytomegalovirus exposure and HLA in healthy donors. The table came from immunoSEQ multiplex PCR; TCRdb's copy has only in-frame clones and leaves some out. The data contain 120,000 to 150,000 clones, roughly 73% of them singletons. The material sequenced was PBMCs. The origin of the receptors is a woman in her late teens or twenties in good health and CMV-seronegative. The CDR3 runs from the conserved cysteine through the conserved F or W. Each record gives: J gene, clone size, V gene, D gene, CDR3 length, CDR3 DNA, CDR3 protein. The D gene is left open where the match is weak. The size field is filled for only some rows; it gives once, few, many or a size class.

J: TRBJ2-7; size: once; V: TRBV5-6; D: TRBD1; length: 16; DNA: TGTGCCAGCAGGGAATCCGGGACAGGGGGCGAAGACGAGCAGTACTTC; CDR3: CASRESGTGGEDEQYF
J: TRBJ2-2; size: NA; V: TRBV5-4; D: NA; length: 14; DNA: TGTGCCAGCAGCTTGCGACAGGACACCGGGGAGCTGTTTTTT; CDR3: CASSLRQDTGELFF
J: TRBJ2-2; size: NA; V: TRBV5-1; D: TRBD1; length: 15; DNA: TGCGCCAGCAGCCAGGGACAGGGGGCCATCGGGGAGCTGTTTTTT; CDR3: CASSQGQGAIGELFF
J: TRBJ2-4; size: NA; V: TRBV9; D: TRBD2; length: 15; DNA: TGTGCCAGCAGCGTAGGAGGGGAGGGCAAAAACATTCAGTACTTC; CDR3: CASSVGGEGKNIQYF
J: TRBJ1-4; size: NA; V: TRBV11-2; D: TRBD1; length: 15; DNA: TGTGCCAGCAGCACCCGGGACAGGGGGCCTGAAAAACTGTTTTTT; CDR3: CASSTRDRGPEKLFF
J: TRBJ2-5; size: NA; V: TRBV5-1; D: NA; length: 14; DNA: TGCGCCAGCAGCTTGAGGCGGGATGGGGAGACCCAGTACTTC; CDR3: CASSLRRDGETQYF
J: TRBJ2-7; size: NA; V: TRBV7-9; D: NA; length: 13; DNA: TGTGCCAGCAGCCTTACATCGATCTACGAGCAGTACTTC; CDR3: CASSLTSIYEQYF
J: TRBJ2-3; size: NA; V: TRBV2; D: NA; length: 16; DNA: TGTGCCAGCAGGCAGCTCAGGGAGGTGGACACAGATACGCAGTATTTT; CDR3: CASRQLREVDTDTQYF
J: TRBJ2-6; size: NA; V: TRBV25-1; D: NA; length: 17; DNA: TGTGCCAGCAGTGACACCCCGACAGGCTCTGGGGCCAACGTCCTGACTTTC; CDR3: CASSDTPTGSGANVLTF
J: TRBJ1-1; size: once; V: TRBV7-9; D: NA; length: 13; DNA: TGTGCCAGCAGCTTAGAAAGGGGCACTGAAGCTTTCTTT; CDR3: CASSLERGTEAFF
J: TRBJ1-1; size: NA; V: TRBV5-1; D: TRBD1; length: 17; DNA: TGCGCCAGCAGCTTGGCGGGGGACAGTGGAATGAACACTGAAGCTTTCTTT; CDR3: CASSLAGDSGMNTEAFF
J: TRBJ1-2; size: NA; V: TRBV5-1; D: NA; length: 14; DNA: TGCGTCAGCAGCTTGGCACGGGGGGATAGTGGCTACACCTTC; CDR3: CVSSLARGDSGYTF
J: TRBJ2-5; size: NA; V: TRBV7-2; D: TRBD2; length: 15; DNA: TGTGCCAGCAGTGGTAGCGGGGGTCGGGGGGAGACCCAGTACTTC; CDR3: CASSGSGGRGETQYF
J: TRBJ2-3; size: NA; V: TRBV5-1; D: NA; length: 13; DNA: TGCGCCAGCAGCTCCACTAGCACAGATACGCAGTATTTT; CDR3: CASSSTSTDTQYF
J: TRBJ2-1; size: NA; V: TRBV9; D: NA; length: 15; DNA: TGTGCCAGCAGCGTAGGGGGGGGCGCGGGCAATGAGCAGTTCTTC; CDR3: CASSVGGGAGNEQFF
J: TRBJ1-1; size: few; V: TRBV14; D: TRBD1; length: 15; DNA: TGTGCCAGCAGCCACCCGGGACAGATGAACACTGAAGCTTTCTTT; CDR3: CASSHPGQMNTEAFF
J: TRBJ2-7; size: NA; V: TRBV19; D: TRBD2; length: 13; DNA: TGTGCCAGTGGTCGGGAGGCCTCCTACGAGCAGTACTTC; CDR3: CASGREASYEQYF
J: TRBJ2-7; size: NA; V: TRBV11-2; D: TRBD1; length: 15; DNA: TGTGCCAGCAGCTTGGGACAGGGGGCAACTCGGGAGCAGTACTTC; CDR3: CASSLGQGATREQYF
J: TRBJ1-2; size: few; V: TRBV7-8; D: TRBD1; length: 13; DNA: TGTGCCAGCAGCCCGACAGGGGTAGACGGCTACACCTTC; CDR3: CASSPTGVDGYTF
J: TRBJ2-3; size: NA; V: TRBV4-3; D: TRBD2; length: 15; DNA: TGCGCCAGCAGCCGTTCCGGGACTAGCTCCGATACGCAGTATTTT; CDR3: CASSRSGTSSDTQYF
J: TRBJ2-1; size: few; V: TRBV29-1; D: TRBD2; length: 13; DNA: TGCAGCGTTGCGGGGGGCTCCTACAATGAGCAGTTCTTC; CDR3: CSVAGGSYNEQFF
J: TRBJ2-1; size: NA; V: TRBV6-1; D: NA; length: 11; DNA: TGTGCCAGCAGTGACCTCGATGAGCAGTTCTTC; CDR3: CASSDLDEQFF
J: TRBJ1-1; size: NA; V: TRBV4-3; D: NA; length: 14; DNA: TGCGCCAGCAGCCAAGAAGCAGGGAACACTGAAGCTTTCTTT; CDR3: CASSQEAGNTEAFF
J: TRBJ1-5; size: NA; V: TRBV7-2; D: NA; length: 13; DNA: TGTGCCAGCAGCTCCCCCCCGGGTTCCCCCCAGCATTTT; CDR3: CASSSPPGSPQHF
J: TRBJ2-7; size: NA; V: TRBV29-1; D: TRBD1; length: 12; DNA: TGCAGCGGGAGACAGGGGGCGGGTGAGCAGTACTTC; CDR3: CSGRQGAGEQYF
J: TRBJ2-3; size: NA; V: TRBV7-9; D: TRBD2; length: 16; DNA: TGTGCCAGCAGCTTAGCGCTAGCGGGGGCGTCAGATACGCAGTATTTT; CDR3: CASSLALAGASDTQYF
J: TRBJ1-1; size: once; V: TRBV5-1; D: NA; length: 14; DNA: TGCGCCAGCAGCTCCGGGACACTAAACACTGAAGCTTTCTTT; CDR3: CASSSGTLNTEAFF
J: TRBJ2-3; size: few; V: TRBV18; D: NA; length: 15; DNA: TGTGCCAGCTCAAAAGGCCGGGGAAAAACAGATACGCAGTATTTT; CDR3: CASSKGRGKTDTQYF
J: TRBJ1-2; size: NA; V: TRBV5-1; D: NA; length: 14; DNA: TGCGCCAGCAGCTTGGAAACGCCGGTATATGGCTACACCTTC; CDR3: CASSLETPVYGYTF
J: TRBJ2-1; size: NA; V: TRBV19; D: NA; length: 19; DNA: TGTGCCAGTAGTACCCCTGGGTGGGGCGGGACGAGCTCCTACAATGAGCAGTTCTTC; CDR3: CASSTPGWGGTSSYNEQFF
J: TRBJ1-1; size: NA; V: TRBV11-3; D: NA; length: 14; DNA: TGTGCCAGCAGGCCCCCAGGTATGAACACTGAAGCTTTCTTT; CDR3: CASRPPGMNTEAFF
J: TRBJ2-3; size: NA; V: TRBV7-3; D: NA; length: 14; DNA: TGTGCCAGCAGCCGGGGAACAGACACAGATACGCAGTATTTT; CDR3: CASSRGTDTDTQYF
J: TRBJ2-6; size: NA; V: TRBV9; D: TRBD2; length: 18; DNA: TGTGCCAGCAGCGGGGGACTAGCGGTGTTCTCTGGGGCCAACGTCCTGACTTTC; CDR3: CASSGGLAVFSGANVLTF
J: TRBJ1-6; size: NA; V: TRBV11-1; D: TRBD1; length: 14; DNA: TGTGCCAGCAGCTTACGGGACAGGGGAGCCCCCCTCCACTTT; CDR3: CASSLRDRGAPLHF
J: TRBJ2-2; size: NA; V: TRBV2; D: NA; length: 17; DNA: TGTGCCAGCAGTGAACCTATTGTCCTAGCCGGAACCGGGGAGCTGTTTTTT; CDR3: CASSEPIVLAGTGELFF
J: TRBJ1-3; size: NA; V: TRBV11-2; D: NA; length: 15; DNA: TGTGCCAGCAGCTTAGACAGGGTTCCTGGAAACACCATATATTTT; CDR3: CASSLDRVPGNTIYF
J: TRBJ2-5; size: NA; V: TRBV7-9; D: TRBD1; length: 16; DNA: TGTGCCAGCAGCAGCGGACAGGGCGGGTACCAAGAGACCCAGTACTTC; CDR3: CASSSGQGGYQETQYF
J: TRBJ1-5; size: NA; V: TRBV6-4; D: TRBD1; length: 15; DNA: TGTGCCAGCAGTGCCTCGACAGGGGTCAATCAGCCCCAGCATTTT; CDR3: CASSASTGVNQPQHF
J: TRBJ2-1; size: NA; V: TRBV25-1; D: NA; length: 15; DNA: TGTGCCAGCAGTGAAGGGACCGCGGGAAATAATGAGCAGTTCTTC; CDR3: CASSEGTAGNNEQFF
J: TRBJ1-1; size: NA; V: TRBV6-1; D: NA; length: 15; DNA: TGTGCCAGCAGTGAAGTGGAGGTTAGACGTCCTGAAGCTTTCTTT; CDR3: CASSEVEVRRPEAFF
J: TRBJ1-1; size: NA; V: TRBV19; D: NA; length: 12; DNA: TGTGCCAGTAGTATTGGGGCGACTGAAGCTTTCTTT; CDR3: CASSIGATEAFF
J: TRBJ2-3; size: NA; V: TRBV27; D: NA; length: 15; DNA: TGTGCCAGCAGAATACAGGGTACGATAGGAGATACGCAGTATTTT; CDR3: CASRIQGTIGDTQYF
J: TRBJ1-2; size: NA; V: TRBV7-8; D: TRBD1; length: 16; DNA: TGTGCCAGCGGCCCCCACCGGGACAGCCTCTGGAGGGGCTACACCTTC; CDR3: CASGPHRDSLWRGYTF
J: TRBJ2-3; size: NA; V: TRBV7-2; D: TRBD2; length: 14; DNA: TGTGCCAGCAGCTCTAGCGGCAGCACAGATACGCAGTATTTT; CDR3: CASSSSGSTDTQYF
J: TRBJ1-1; size: NA; V: TRBV6-1; D: NA; length: 12; DNA: TGTGCCAGGACCCACAAGGGGACTGAAGCTTTCTTT; CDR3: CARTHKGTEAFF
J: TRBJ2-5; size: NA; V: TRBV6-5; D: NA; length: 15; DNA: TGTGCCAGCACCGAAGGTGGGGGGTACCAAGAGACCCAGTACTTC; CDR3: CASTEGGGYQETQYF
J: TRBJ1-1; size: NA; V: TRBV7-3; D: NA; length: 13; DNA: TGTGCCAGCGCTCCCGCGAGGAACACTGAAGCTTTCTTT; CDR3: CASAPARNTEAFF
J: TRBJ2-5; size: NA; V: TRBV18; D: TRBD2; length: 16; DNA: TGTGCCAGCTCATCAAACTCAGCGGGGGAGGGAGAGACCCAGTACTTC; CDR3: CASSSNSAGEGETQYF
J: TRBJ2-1; size: few; V: TRBV11-2; D: TRBD2; length: 16; DNA: TGTGCCAGCAGCCCTGGGACTAGCGGGGGATACAATGAGCAGTTCTTC; CDR3: CASSPGTSGGYNEQFF
J: TRBJ1-5; size: NA; V: TRBV4-2; D: TRBD1; length: 14; DNA: TGTGCCAGCGGGGAAGACAGGGCCAATCAGCCCCAGCATTTT; CDR3: CASGEDRANQPQHF
J: TRBJ1-2; size: NA; V: TRBV7-2; D: NA; length: 12; DNA: TGTGCCAGCAGATGGGGGGGAAATGGCTACACCTTC; CDR3: CASRWGGNGYTF
J: TRBJ2-5; size: NA; V: TRBV7-6; D: NA; length: 14; DNA: TGTGCCAGCAGCTTGGGGGGGCCCCAAGAGACCCAGTACTTC; CDR3: CASSLGGPQETQYF
J: TRBJ1-2; size: NA; V: TRBV10-3; D: TRBD1; length: 17; DNA: TGTGCCATCAGTGAGTCAGTTGGTACAGGGGGCGGCTATGGCTACACCTTC; CDR3: CAISESVGTGGGYGYTF
J: TRBJ1-2; size: few; V: TRBV19; D: NA; length: 15; DNA: TGTGCCAGTAGGACACTTGGGAAGGACAGCCAAGACTGCACCTTC; CDR3: CASRTLGKDSQDCTF
J: TRBJ2-1; size: NA; V: TRBV18; D: NA; length: 14; DNA: TGTGCCAGCTCCTCAAGGGGCGCCGTCAATGAGCAGTTCTTC; CDR3: CASSSRGAVNEQFF
J: TRBJ1-1; size: NA; V: TRBV19; D: TRBD1; length: 15; DNA: TGTGCCAGTAGTACCCACAGGGGGCCGATCACTGAAGCTTTCTTT; CDR3: CASSTHRGPITEAFF
J: TRBJ1-1; size: few; V: TRBV5-1; D: NA; length: 16; DNA: TGCGCCAGCAGCCCCGAACGTGGAGGGGAAGCCACTGAAGCTTTCTTT; CDR3: CASSPERGGEATEAFF
J: TRBJ1-5; size: NA; V: TRBV4-1; D: NA; length: 15; DNA: TGCGCCAGCAGCCCGGGATTTGGAGGGCATCAGCCCCAGCATTTT; CDR3: CASSPGFGGHQPQHF
J: TRBJ2-1; size: NA; V: TRBV30; D: TRBD2; length: 15; DNA: TGTGCCTGGAGTGTACGAGCTAGCGGCTACAATGAGCAGTTCTTC; CDR3: CAWSVRASGYNEQFF
J: TRBJ1-5; size: NA; V: TRBV7-2; D: NA; length: 14; DNA: TGTGCCAGCAGCCGAAGGGGAATCAATCAGCCCCAGCATTTT; CDR3: CASSRRGINQPQHF